This T cell receptor beta chain was sequenced in a study of regulatory T cells in long-lasting Graves disease. General study points: Whereas 966 public clonotypes were shared by new patients, persistent patients shared more, at about 2,500.

The CDR3 covers 14 residues. In germline, CDR1 is SNHLY, CDR2 FYNNEI. As to time point: newly diagnosed GD, antithyroid drugs for less than 3 months. The TCR library used RNA extracted from PBMCs. For this clonotype: The antigen is undetermined. Germline and junction disagree at one end, which may indicate a read error.

CDR3 regions were amplified by Arm-PCR using iRepertoire HTBI primers to build TCR beta libraries. TCRdb analysed the multiplex PCR reads with MiXCR anew, one entry per CDR3 protein. This sample yields 510,000 or so distinct CDR3 sequences, of which more than 10% are seen a single time; more than 8% belongs to the top ten. These sequences were also reported in another study, on T cells in Graves' hyperthyroidism and ophthalmopathy.

This sequence was found in a woman aged 30 to 39 with Graves disease. The rearrangement links TRBV2 to TRBJ2-3; D gene uncertain. The sample in question was peripheral blood mononuclear cells (PBMCs), obtained at new diagnosis, from a patient treated with antithyroid drugs. Here the CDR3 reads CASGEWSGGITQYF. In DNA form, the CDR3 reads TGTGCCAGCGGTGAATGGTCGGGTGGAATTACGCAGTATTTT. Full variable domain (rest looked up from reference TRBV2 and TRBJ2-3): EPEVTQTPSHQVTQMGQEVILRCVPISNHLYFYWYRQILGQKVEFLVSFYNNEISEKSEIFDDQFSVERPDGSNFTLKIRSTKLEDSAMYFCASGEWSGGITQYFGPGTRLTVL.